The present TCR beta chain was sequenced within a study of long-term antiretroviral therapy in people with HIV. V was pared by 4 bases and J by 4 bases, with 1 base of the junction left unmatched. The CDR3 runs to 12 residues. Germline V lookup: CDR1 GTSNPN, CDR2 SVGIG (reference sequence). The immunoSEQ assay was v3.0, run at survey level. Sequencing was performed with immunoSEQ multiplex PCR; in TCRdb, only in-frame clones are kept and a portion is missing. Of 25,000 to 30,000 clones listed, 80% to 90% are singletons. Material: unsorted PBMCs, obtained 3 years after starting antiretroviral therapy. The chain carries TRBV30 and TRBJ2-1, with 7 positions matching TRBD2. This receptor was obtained from a man aged 40-49 years with HIV. The CDR3 region is CAWTSGYNEQFF. The DNA for the CDR3 is TGTGCCTGGACTAGCGGATACAATGAGCAGTTCTTC. The complete variable domain, with remaining parts taken from reference TRBV30 and TRBJ2-1, reads SQTIHQWPATLVQPVGSPLSLECTVEGTSNPNLYWYRQAAGRGLQLLFYSVGIGQISSEVPQNLSASRPQDRQFILSSKKLLLSDSGFYLCAWTSGYNEQFFGPGTRLTVL.